This T cell receptor beta chain comes out of a study of identical twins. Study results and caveats: In drawing conclusions, the study used cross-sectional statistical analysis and did not follow the same donors.

TCRdb re-derived calls from the 5' RACE reads in MiXCR, one entry per CDR3 protein. There are about 790,000 distinct CDR3 sequences in the sample; over 15% occur only once, and about 12% lies in the top ten. Germline lookup yields CDR1 SGHTA and CDR2 FQGNSA. The CDR3 consists of 15 residues. V dropped 6 bases and J dropped 0; count of bases not matched to a gene: 6. This clonotype was seen a handful of times. Its antigen remains unknown. These records were also assigned to another study, of T cells expressing NK-cell markers. That work states: With respect to HCMV, seven of the eight sequenced donors were seropositive, and one was seronegative. Dominant NKG2C+ clonotypes accounted for about 1.0-8% of CD8+ T cells in six donors.

This TCR came from a woman aged 18 to 35 in good health. Sequenced sample: PBMCs. V gene TRBV7-2 combines with J gene TRBJ2-3, with 7 positions matching TRBD2. CDR3 sequence (DNA): TGTGCCAGCAGTGGCCTAGCGGCTAGCACAGATACGCAGTATTTT. Translated, it gives CASSGLAASTDTQYF.